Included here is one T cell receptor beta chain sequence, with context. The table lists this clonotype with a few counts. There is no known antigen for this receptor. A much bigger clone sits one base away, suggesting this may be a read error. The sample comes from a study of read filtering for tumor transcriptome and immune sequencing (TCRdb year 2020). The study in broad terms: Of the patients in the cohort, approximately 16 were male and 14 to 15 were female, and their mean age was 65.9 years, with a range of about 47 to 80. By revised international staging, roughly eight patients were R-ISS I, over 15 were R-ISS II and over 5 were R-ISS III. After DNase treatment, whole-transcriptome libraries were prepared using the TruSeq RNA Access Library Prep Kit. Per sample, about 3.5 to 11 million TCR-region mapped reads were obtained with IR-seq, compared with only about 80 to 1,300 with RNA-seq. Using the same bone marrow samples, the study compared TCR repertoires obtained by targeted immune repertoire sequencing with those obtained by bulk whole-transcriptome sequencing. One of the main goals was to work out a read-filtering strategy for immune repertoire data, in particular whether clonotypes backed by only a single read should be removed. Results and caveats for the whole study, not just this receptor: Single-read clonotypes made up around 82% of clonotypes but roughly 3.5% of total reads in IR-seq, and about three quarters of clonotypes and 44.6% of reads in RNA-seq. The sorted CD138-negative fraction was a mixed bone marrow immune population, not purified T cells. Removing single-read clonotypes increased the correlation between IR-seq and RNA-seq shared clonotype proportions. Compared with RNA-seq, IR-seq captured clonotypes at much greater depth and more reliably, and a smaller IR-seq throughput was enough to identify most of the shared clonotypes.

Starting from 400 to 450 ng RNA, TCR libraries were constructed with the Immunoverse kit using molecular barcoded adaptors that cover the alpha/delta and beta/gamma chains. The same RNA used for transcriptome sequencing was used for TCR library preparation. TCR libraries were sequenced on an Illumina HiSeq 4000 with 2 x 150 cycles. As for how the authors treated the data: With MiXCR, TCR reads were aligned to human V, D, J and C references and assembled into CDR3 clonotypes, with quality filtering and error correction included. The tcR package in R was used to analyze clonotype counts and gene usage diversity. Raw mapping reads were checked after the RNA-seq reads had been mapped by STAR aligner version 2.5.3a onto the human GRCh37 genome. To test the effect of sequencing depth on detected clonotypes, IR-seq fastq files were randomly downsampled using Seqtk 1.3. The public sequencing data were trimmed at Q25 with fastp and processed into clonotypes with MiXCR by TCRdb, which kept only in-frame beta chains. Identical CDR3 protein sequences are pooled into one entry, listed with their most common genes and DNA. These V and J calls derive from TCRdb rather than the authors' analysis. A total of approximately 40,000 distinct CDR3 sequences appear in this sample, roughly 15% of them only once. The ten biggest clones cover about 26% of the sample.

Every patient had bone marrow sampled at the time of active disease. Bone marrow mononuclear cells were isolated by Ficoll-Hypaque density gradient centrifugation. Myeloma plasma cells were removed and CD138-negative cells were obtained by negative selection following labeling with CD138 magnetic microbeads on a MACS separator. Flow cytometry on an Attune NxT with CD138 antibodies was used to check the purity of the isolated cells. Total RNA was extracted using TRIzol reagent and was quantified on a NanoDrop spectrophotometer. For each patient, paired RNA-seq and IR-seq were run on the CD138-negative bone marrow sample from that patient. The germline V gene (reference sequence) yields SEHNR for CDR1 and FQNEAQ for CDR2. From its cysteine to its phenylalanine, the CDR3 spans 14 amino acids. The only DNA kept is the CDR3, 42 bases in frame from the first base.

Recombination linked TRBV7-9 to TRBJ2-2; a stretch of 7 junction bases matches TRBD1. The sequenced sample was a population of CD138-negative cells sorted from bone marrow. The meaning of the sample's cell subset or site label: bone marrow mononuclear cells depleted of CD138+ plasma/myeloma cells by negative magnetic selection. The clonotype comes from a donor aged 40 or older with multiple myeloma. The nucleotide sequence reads TGTGCCAGCAGCTCCGGGACAGACGTCGGGGAGCTGTATTTT. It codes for CASSSGTDVGELYF.